This T cell receptor (beta chain) was captured in a study of blood T cell repertoires in COVID-19. The overall study: The origin of the acute and convalescent COVID-19 samples was the United States, Italy and Spain. PBMCs, B-cell-depleted T cells, or T cells were the source of the cDNA or gDNA that made up the material.

Original analysis: The authors estimated nucleated cell counts from reference gene primer amplification. Data came from immunoSEQ multiplex PCR; TCRdb stores just in-frame clones and leaves some out. That table furnishes V, J and clone size, whereas the DNA furnished D and trimming. This sample has about 230,000 clones; 83% occur once, and the top ten carry 2% to 3%. This CDR3 spans 16 amino acids. Germline V gene data show CDR1 as SGHTA and CDR2 as FQGNSA. V lost 5 bases to trimming and J lost 3 bases, with 16 bases between them. This sequence originates from a woman in her 70s with active or convalescent COVID-19. Sequencing was carried out using peripheral blood. The chain combines TRBV7-2 with TRBJ2-2; maybe TRBD2 (6 bases). CDR3 protein: CASSPGWGVDTGELFF. CDR3 nucleotide sequence: TGTGCCAGCAGCCCGGGGTGGGGGGTGGACACCGGGGAGCTGTTTTTT.